This T cell receptor (beta chain) emerged from a study of neoadjuvant anti-PD-1 for oral cavity cancer. Across the study: Around day 43, patients without progression received a fourth nivolumab dose before surgery. Study-level results: Higher pretreatment Treg/Th17 ratios tracked higher pretreatment blood clonality. With a few patients per group, TCR findings need larger cohorts.

Profiled with immunoSEQ multiplex PCR; TCRdb holds only in-frame clones, not every one. The sample carries around 62,000 clones, around 80% recorded once. Regarding this clone: The antigen is unknown.

CDR3 length: 18 residues. J lost 7 bases, V lost 4 bases, and 19 bases had no gene match. The source of this sequence is a person aged 40-85 years with oral cavity squamous cell carcinoma. The specimen comprised PBMCs, sampled before nivolumab (anti-PD-1) treatment. The chain recombines TRBV5-3 with TRBJ1-4, with 7 bases matching TRBD1. TRBV5-3 is an ORF, and what it does is uncertain. The CDR3 spells CARSIKGGAGKGGEKLFF. As DNA, the CDR3 is TGTGCCAGAAGCATAAAAGGGGGCGCCGGAAAGGGAGGTGAAAAACTGTTTTTT.